The clone carrying this T cell receptor (beta chain) was counted a few times. Its antigen remains unidentified. The CDR3 contains 15 residues. Germline CDR1 and CDR2: SNHLY and FYNNEI. Trimming cost V 4 bases and J 10 bases; bases outside gene matches: 9. The data derive from a study of cytomegalovirus exposure and HLA in healthy donors. Libraries were prepared by immunoSEQ multiplex PCR; TCRdb keeps only in-frame clonotypes and omits some of them. This table has 190,000 or so clones, 84% appearing once. Study results and caveats: Within the 120 or so validation repertoires, first-cohort TCR clusters tended to co-occur, according to a later analysis. High sensitivity and specificity were reportedly achieved when the classifier diagnosed cytomegalovirus status.

The sample consisted of PBMCs. The source is a woman in her twenties or thirties in good health and CMV-seropositive. V usage is TRBV2 and J usage is TRBJ2-1; the match to TRBD2 covers 11 bases. The CDR3 loop is CASSAILAGASEQFF. As DNA, the CDR3 is TGTGCCAGCAGTGCTATACTAGCGGGAGCCAGCGAGCAGTTCTTC.